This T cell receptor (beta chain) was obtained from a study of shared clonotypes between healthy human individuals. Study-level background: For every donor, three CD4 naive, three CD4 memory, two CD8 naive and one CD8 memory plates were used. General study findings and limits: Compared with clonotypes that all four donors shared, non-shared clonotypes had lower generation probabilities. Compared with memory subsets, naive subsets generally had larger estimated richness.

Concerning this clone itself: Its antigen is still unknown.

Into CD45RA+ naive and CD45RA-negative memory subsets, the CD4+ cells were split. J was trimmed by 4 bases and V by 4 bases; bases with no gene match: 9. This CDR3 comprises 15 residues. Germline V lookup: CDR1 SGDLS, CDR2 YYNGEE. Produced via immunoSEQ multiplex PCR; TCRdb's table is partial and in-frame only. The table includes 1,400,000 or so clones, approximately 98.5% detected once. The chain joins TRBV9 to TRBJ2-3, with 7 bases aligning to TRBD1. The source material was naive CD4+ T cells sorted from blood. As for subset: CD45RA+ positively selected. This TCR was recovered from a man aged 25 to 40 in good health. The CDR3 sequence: CASSITTGDADTQYF. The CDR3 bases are TGTGCCAGCAGCATCACAACAGGGGACGCAGATACGCAGTATTTT.